Shown below are 18 T cell receptor beta chains from a single sample sequenced in a study of blood T cell repertoires in COVID-19. Generated by immunoSEQ multiplex PCR, the TCRdb table keeps only in-frame clones and is missing some. This sample has some 200,000 clones; roughly nine tenths occur once, and the top ten carry under 3.5%. The specimen sequenced was PBMCs or T cells enriched from blood (not recorded which). The origin of the receptors is a woman aged 18-35 years in a cohort exposed to, infected with or recovered from COVID-19 (not recorded which).

The chain links TRBV4-2 to TRBJ2-1; D unresolved. The CDR3 is 12 residues long. The germline CDR1 and CDR2 sequences are LGHNA and YNFKEQ. V lost 4 bases, J lost 15 bases, and 16 bases lay in between. The CDR3 region is CASSRDQTEWFF. The CDR3 DNA sequence: TGTGCCAGCAGCCGAGACCAAACCGAGTGGTTCTTC.

This chain links TRBV11-3 with TRBJ1-1; 7 bases agree with TRBD1. The CDR3 totals 17 residues. The germline V gene encodes CDR1 SGHNT and CDR2 YENEEA. V shed 5 bases and J 1 base; nucleotides not matched to a gene: 13. In DNA, the CDR3 is TGTGCCAGCAGCAGACTACAACCGGGACAGCAGAACACTGAAGCTTTCTTT. This gives the protein CASSRLQPGQQNTEAFF.

The chain employs TRBV9 and TRBJ1-6, with D unresolved. The ends were cut back, 1 base at V and 0 bases at J, with 5 bases in the middle. The germline V gene has CDR1 SGDLS and CDR2 YYNGEE. The CDR3 has 15 amino acids. Here the CDR3 reads CASSVSRSYNSPLHF. Here the CDR3 DNA reads TGTGCCAGCAGCGTAAGCCGCTCCTATAATTCACCCCTCCACTTT.

The chain combines TRBV4-2 with TRBJ1-6; D gene ambiguous. CDR3 length: 14 amino acids. Per the germline V gene, CDR1 is LGHNA and CDR2 is YNFKEQ. V was pared by 4 bases and J by 4 bases, with 8 bases between. CDR3 region: CASSPTDYNSPLHF. The CDR3 DNA reads as TGTGCCAGCAGCCCCACAGATTATAATTCACCCCTCCACTTT.

This chain links TRBV11-3 with TRBJ2-2; TRBD1 matches at 8 bases. This CDR3 is built from 17 residues. Germline assignment: CDR1 SGHNT and CDR2 YENEEA. Trimming at V came to 0 bases and at J to 6 bases, leaving 9 bases not matched to a gene. CDR3 sequence: CASSLDLTGTGAGELFF. The CDR3 region has the DNA TGTGCCAGCAGCTTAGATCTGACAGGGACAGGTGCCGGGGAGCTGTTTTTT.

The V and J genes are TRBV25-1 and TRBJ1-4, with D maybe TRBD1 (6 bases). CDR3 size: 15 residues. V lost 2 bases and J 8 bases, leaving 15 bases between the germline ends. Germline V gives CDR1 MGHDK, CDR2 SYGVNS. CDR3 nucleotides: TGTGCCAGCAGTGAACGAACGGCAGGGGAGGAAAAACTGTTTTTT. This translates into CASSERTAGEEKLFF.

The V and J genes are TRBV9 and TRBJ2-5; 7 nucleotides line up with TRBD2. Germline-derived CDR1 and CDR2 are SGDLS and YYNGEE. V trimming: 0 bases; J trimming: 1 base; junction bases outside the gene matches: 0. The length of the CDR3 is 14 residues. The CDR3 reads CASSVGTSQETQYF. CDR3 sequence (DNA): TGTGCCAGCAGCGTAGGGACTAGCCAAGAGACCCAGTACTTC.

The chain couples TRBV5-1 to TRBJ2-1; the D gene is possibly TRBD2 (6 bases). CDR1 is SGHRS, CDR2 YFSETQ, per germline. The CDR3 spans 15 residues. The V end lost 1 base, the J end lost 6 bases, and 14 bases lay between the germline ends. CDR3 nucleotides: TGCGCCAGCAGCTTGATTGCGGGATCTGGCAATGAGCAGTTCTTC. Translated, it gives CASSLIAGSGNEQFF.

The table lists this clone with a count of one. V usage is TRBV7-8 and J usage is TRBJ1-2, with 7 nucleotides matching TRBD1. The CDR3 extends over 15 amino acids. CDR1 SGHVS and CDR2 FQNEAQ come from the germline V gene. The V segment lost 2 bases and the J segment 4 bases; nucleotides outside the gene matches: 7. CDR3 coding DNA: TGTGCCAGCAGCTTACTTGAGCCAGGGGGCTATGGCTACACCTTC. This translates into CASSLLEPGGYGYTF.

This chain uses TRBV19 with TRBJ1-5; D is undetermined. Trimming took 6 bases from V and 7 from J, leaving 16 bases between them. Germline V gene sequence: CDR1 LNHDA, CDR2 SQIVND (reference sequence). The CDR3 is 14 amino acids. The CDR3 loop is CASRTPRTEQPQHF. In nucleotides, the CDR3 is TGTGCCAGTAGGACCCCCCGGACTGAACAGCCCCAGCATTTT.

This clone has only one observation. V and J are TRBV6-5 and TRBJ2-3; 10 positions agree with TRBD2. Losses at the gene ends were 6 bases for V and 4 bases for J; bases not matched to a gene: 7. The germline CDR1 and CDR2 sequences are MNHEY and SVGAGI. The CDR3 spans 15 residues. The CDR3, as DNA: TGTGCCAGCAGCCGTTCTAGCGGGAGATCAGATACGCAGTATTTT. It translates to CASSRSSGRSDTQYF.

The J gene is TRBJ2-1, the V gene TRBV5-1; TRBD2 matches 9 bases. The CDR3 loop spans 15 amino acids. CDR1 and CDR2 from the germline V gene are SGHRS and YFSETQ. J gave up 0 bases and V 4 bases, and 2 bases lay outside the gene matches. In DNA form, the CDR3 reads TGCGCCAGCAGCCCTAGCGGGGTCTCCTACAATGAGCAGTTCTTC. Residues: CASSPSGVSYNEQFF. Full variable domain (rest looked up from reference TRBV5-1 and TRBJ2-1): KAGVTQTPRYLIKTRGQQVTLSCSPISGHRSVSWYQQTPGQGLQFLFEYFSETQRNKGNFPGRFSGRQFSNSRSEMNVSTLELGDSALYLCASSPSGVSYNEQFFGPGTRLTVL.

The chain carries TRBV19 and TRBJ2-1, with unresolved D. Germline-derived CDR1 and CDR2 are LNHDA and SQIVND (reference sequence). CDR3 length: 16 amino acids. V lost 5 bases, J lost 0 bases, and 14 bases lay in between. The CDR3 here is CASSLNQRSSYNEQFF. The CDR3 DNA follows: TGTGCCAGTAGTCTAAATCAGCGCAGCTCCTACAATGAGCAGTTCTTC.

The J gene is TRBJ1-1, the V gene TRBV5-1; D may be TRBD1 (6 bases). CDR1 SGHRS and CDR2 YFSETQ come from the germline V gene. The CDR3 runs 13 residues. Trimming cost V 0 bases and J 5 bases, with 8 bases left between them. This chain's CDR3 is CASSLAGTTEAFF. The CDR3 region has the DNA TGCGCCAGCAGCTTGGCCGGGACAACTGAAGCTTTCTTT.

J is TRBJ2-1 and V is TRBV5-5; no clear D gene. Trimming took off 5 bases at V and 3 bases at J, with 3 bases between the two ends. The CDR3 extends over 11 amino acids. Per germline, CDR1 SGHKS and CDR2 YYEKEE (reference sequence). The CDR3 spells CASSNYNEQFF. DNA of the CDR3: TGTGCCAGCAGTAACTACAATGAGCAGTTCTTC.

The rearrangement links TRBV7-9 to TRBJ1-3; unclear D gene. The V end lost 3 bases, the J end lost 0 bases, and 9 bases lay between the germline ends. Per germline, CDR1 SEHNR and CDR2 FQNEAQ (reference sequence). This CDR3 has 15 residues. The CDR3 region is CASSLAANSGNTIYF. CDR3 bases: TGTGCCAGCAGCTTGGCGGCTAACTCTGGAAACACCATATATTTT.

The gene calls are TRBV6-5 and TRBJ1-1, with TRBD1 matching over 8 bases. Trimming cost V 11 bases and J 3 bases; bases outside gene matches: 11. The CDR3 is made up of 14 amino acids. Per the germline V gene, CDR1 is MNHEY and CDR2 is SVGAGI. The CDR3 bases are TGTGCCTGTGGACGATGGGGACAGGACACTGAAGCTTTCTTT. It translates to CACGRWGQDTEAFF.

The V gene is TRBV10-3, the J gene TRBJ2-5; tentatively, D is TRBD2 (6 bases). The CDR3 is 12 residues long. The V and J ends lost 5 bases and 4 bases respectively, with 8 bases between them. The germline gives CDR1 ENHRY, CDR2 SYGVKD. CDR3 residues: CAISSGVETQYF. The CDR3 nucleotides are TGTGCCATCAGTTCGGGAGTAGAGACCCAGTACTTC.